These 27 T cell receptor beta chains came from one sample sequenced in a study of blood T cell repertoires in COVID-19. Here immunoSEQ multiplex PCR was the method, and the copy in TCRdb shows in-frame clones only, minus some. The sample yields hundreds of thousands of clones, over 75% seen once. The specimen sequenced was PBMCs or T cells enriched from blood (not recorded which). These receptors all come from a woman in her 40s who had recovered from COVID-19.

V and J are TRBV7-9 and TRBJ2-3; D is perhaps TRBD2 (6 bases). Trimming stripped 5 bases from V and 5 bases from J, with 20 bases between. Germline V lookup: CDR1 SEHNR, CDR2 FQNEAQ (reference sequence). The CDR3 has 16 amino acids. DNA for the CDR3: TGTGCCAGCAGCGACCTAATAGCGGTTGAGGGAGATACGCAGTATTTT. This gives the protein CASSDLIAVEGDTQYF.

V is TRBV24-1 and J is TRBJ1-1, with D unclear. There are 13 residues in the CDR3. The ends were cut back, 5 bases at V and 2 bases at J, with 8 bases in the middle. The germline CDR1 and CDR2 sequences are KGHDR and SFDVKD. The CDR3 protein is CATSAQANTEAFF. CDR3 bases: TGTGCCACCAGTGCGCAGGCCAACACTGAAGCTTTCTTT.

The rearrangement links TRBV7-6 to TRBJ2-7, with D possibly matching TRBD2 (5 bases). Germline CDR1 SGHVS, CDR2 FNYEAQ. This CDR3 is 17 amino acids long. The V and J ends lost 1 base and 2 bases respectively, with 18 bases between them. The CDR3 loop reads CASSLVLGNSLTYEQYF. The CDR3 nucleotides are TGTGCCAGCAGCTTAGTCCTCGGGAACAGTCTAACCTACGAGCAGTACTTC.

The chain links TRBV12-5 to TRBJ1-1; 7 bases fit TRBD1. V lost 4 bases, J lost 0 bases, and 8 bases stayed unmatched. This CDR3 is built from 16 residues. Germline lookup yields CDR1 LGHNT and CDR2 FRNRAP. The CDR3 nucleotides read TGTGCTAGTGGTTCCCCCCGGACAGGCTTGAACACTGAAGCTTTCTTT. It yields the protein CASGSPRTGLNTEAFF.

This clone came up once. This chain joins TRBV29-1 and TRBJ1-1; 10 bases map to TRBD1. V lost 8 bases to trimming and J lost 6 bases; unmatched junction nucleotides: 9. The germline V gene has CDR1 SQVTM and CDR2 ANQGSEA. CDR3 size: 13 residues. Written as DNA, the CDR3 is TGCAGCTCCAGTGGACAGGGGGTCGCTGAAGCTTTCTTT. Its translation is CSSSGQGVAEAFF.

DNA of the CDR3: TGCACCAGCAGCCAAAGGTTTAACAGGGGAGATGGCTACACCTTC. Amino acids: CTSSQRFNRGDGYTF. The chain has TRBV1 and TRBJ1-2; the table gives TRBD1 as D, unverified against the DNA. TRBV1 is described as a pseudogene. The CDR3 covers 15 residues.

The V and J genes are TRBV5-4 and TRBJ2-1; 9 nucleotides line up with TRBD1. Germline V CDR1 and CDR2: SGHNT, YYREEE (reference sequence). The CDR3 sequence is 16 residues long. Losses at the gene ends were 4 bases for V and 0 bases for J; bases not matched to a gene: 5. The CDR3 DNA sequence: TGTGCCAGCAGCGCGGGACAGGGCAGCTCCTACAATGAGCAGTTCTTC. It translates to CASSAGQGSSYNEQFF.

The V and J genes are TRBV18 and TRBJ1-5; no definite D call. Germline V gene data show CDR1 as KGHSH and CDR2 as LQKENI. The CDR3 consists of 13 residues. Trimming cost V 3 bases and J 6 bases, with 9 bases left between them. For the CDR3, the DNA is TGTGCCAGCTCACCCACTCGAGGTCAGCCCCAGCATTTT. It encodes CASSPTRGQPQHF.

The chain combines TRBV18 with TRBJ1-1; TRBD1 agrees at 9 bases. V lost 3 bases, J lost 3 bases, and 8 bases stayed unmatched. CDR1 is KGHSH and CDR2 is LQKENI in the germline V gene. There are 16 residues in the CDR3. The CDR3 protein is CASSPRTGGMYTEAFF. CDR3 nucleotides: TGTGCCAGCTCACCGAGAACAGGGGGCATGTACACTGAAGCTTTCTTT.

The genes are TRBV6-5 and TRBJ1-5; a weak D match, TRBD1 (5 bases). The CDR3 is 14 amino acids. Trimming left V 5 bases short and J 3 bases short, with 11 bases between. The germline V gene encodes CDR1 MNHEY and CDR2 SVGAGI. In nucleotides, the CDR3 is TGTGCCAGCAGTACGACAGATAACAATCAGCCCCAGCATTTT. Protein product: CASSTTDNNQPQHF.

The chain carries TRBV7-2 and TRBJ2-7; 8 nucleotides line up with TRBD2. The CDR3 covers 15 residues. The junction had 5 bases not matched to a gene; V was cut back by 1 base and J by 3 bases. Germline loops: CDR1 SGHTA, CDR2 FQGNSA. CDR3 sequence (DNA): TGTGCCAGCAGCTTAGTGCACGGGACTAGCTACGAGCAGTACTTC. Translated, it gives CASSLVHGTSYEQYF.

This clone showed up just a few times. The DNA of the CDR3 is TGTGCCAGCAGCTATAGGACTAGCGGGAAAACCTACGAGCAGTACTTC. This sequence encodes CASSYRTSGKTYEQYF. The V call is TRBV7-2, the J call TRBJ2-7, with TRBD2 matching over 12 bases. J was trimmed by 2 bases and V by 4 bases; bases with no gene match: 6. Germline V CDR1 and CDR2: SGHTA, FQGNSA. The length of the CDR3 is 16 residues.

As for this clone: Other DNA sequences of this sample code for an identical CDR3. The chain combines TRBV24-1 with TRBJ2-7; possible D gene TRBD2, 6 bases. The CDR3 runs 13 residues. Germline V gene data show CDR1 as KGHDR and CDR2 as SFDVKD. V was clipped by 4 bases and J by 3 bases, with 9 bases between them. For the CDR3, the DNA is TGTGCCACCAGTGACCCCGGGAGCTACGAGCAGTACTTC. Translating gives CATSDPGSYEQYF.

The chain has TRBV7-3 and TRBJ2-3; 13 nucleotides agree with TRBD2. With V trimmed by 4 bases and J by 2 bases, 3 bases remained unmatched. Germline CDR1 is SGHTA and CDR2 is FQGTGA. This CDR3 comprises 16 residues. The CDR3 is CASSSGTSGITDTQYF. The CDR3 coding sequence is TGTGCCAGCAGCTCCGGGACTAGCGGGATCACAGATACGCAGTATTTT.

This clone was counted once. V usage is TRBV18 and J usage is TRBJ2-1; D ambiguous. The germline V gene encodes CDR1 KGHSH and CDR2 LQKENI. Trimming pared 2 bases from V and 5 bases from J, leaving 10 bases between. The CDR3 contains 14 residues. The CDR3, as DNA: TGTGCCAGCTCACCAAGTCGGTCGGACAATGAGCAGTTCTTC. As protein: CASSPSRSDNEQFF.

The J gene is TRBJ2-2, the V gene TRBV7-3; a possible D gene is TRBD2 (5 bases). The V gene's germline CDR1 is SGHTA and CDR2 FQGTGA. The CDR3 consists of 15 residues. Deletions cut 2 bases from V and 7 bases from J, with 14 bases between. CDR3 residues: CASSLFGEMGGELFF. Written as DNA, the CDR3 is TGTGCCAGCAGCTTATTCGGGGAGATGGGCGGGGAGCTGTTTTTT.

V usage is TRBV7-3 and J usage is TRBJ2-1, with 8 nucleotides matching TRBD2. CDR3 length equals 15 residues. With V trimmed by 4 bases and J by 5 bases, 7 bases remained unmatched. Germline V CDR1 and CDR2: SGHTA, FQGTGA. The CDR3 here is CASSWSGSRHNEQFF. The CDR3 nucleotides are TGTGCCAGCAGCTGGAGCGGGAGTCGCCACAATGAGCAGTTCTTC.

This clone was counted between two and nine times. This rearrangement joins TRBV7-2 to TRBJ2-7; D uncertain. Germline CDR1 and CDR2: SGHTA and FQGNSA. The CDR3 is made up of 13 amino acids. Trimming stripped 2 bases from V and 2 bases from J, with 7 bases between. CDR3: CASSLHYTYEQYF. DNA of the CDR3: TGTGCCAGCAGCTTACACTACACCTACGAGCAGTACTTC.

The chain carries TRBV18 and TRBJ2-7; TRBD1 is a possible D gene (6 bases). Per the germline V gene, CDR1 is KGHSH and CDR2 is LQKENI. The CDR3 has 14 amino acids. Trimming stripped 6 bases from V and 3 bases from J, with 15 bases between. The DNA of the CDR3 is TGTGCCAGCTCCCCCTCAGGGGCTGACTACGAGCAGTACTTC. Translation: CASSPSGADYEQYF. The whole variable domain, filled in from reference TRBV18 and TRBJ2-7, reads NAGVMQNPRHLVRRRGQEARLRCSPMKGHSHVYWYRQLPEEGLKFMVYLQKENIIDESGMPKERFSAEFPKEGPSILRIQQVVRGDSAAYFCASSPSGADYEQYFGPGTRLTVT.

The chain carries TRBV3-1 (or the pseudogene TRBV3-2) and TRBJ2-5, with D perhaps TRBD2 (5 bases). CDR1 LGHDT and CDR2 YNNKEL come from the germline V gene (reference sequence). The CDR3 loop spans 15 amino acids. V lost 1 base and J lost 2, with 11 bases in between. This CDR3 reads CASSQGGAAQETQYF. The CDR3 coding sequence is TGTGCCAGCAGCCAAGGAGGAGCGGCTCAAGAGACCCAGTACTTC.

The gene calls are TRBV19 and TRBJ2-2; 8 bases are shared with TRBD1. The CDR3 extends over 15 amino acids. Germline CDR1 LNHDA, CDR2 SQIVND (reference sequence). V lost 7 bases to trimming and J lost 5 bases; unmatched junction nucleotides: 9. The CDR3 coding sequence is TGTGCCAGTACTATCAGGGGGCGGTGGACCGGGGAGCTGTTTTTT. Translation: CASTIRGRWTGELFF.

The chain couples TRBV24-1 to TRBJ2-1, with TRBD1 as a possible D gene (6 bases). The CDR3 consists of 18 residues. Trimming removed 3 bases at V and 4 bases at J, with 21 bases between. In germline, CDR1 is KGHDR, CDR2 SFDVKD. This CDR3 is CATSDPQGRHTRYNEQFF. CDR3 sequence (DNA): TGTGCCACCAGTGATCCACAGGGTAGGCATACTCGGTACAATGAGCAGTTCTTC.

V and J are TRBV24-1 and TRBJ2-3, with 8 bases matching TRBD2. The CDR3 is 15 residues long. The germline CDR1 and CDR2 sequences are KGHDR and SFDVKD. V gave up 4 bases and J gave up 1 base; unmatched junction bases: 3. The CDR3 DNA follows: TGTGCCACCAGTGAAACTAGCGGTCGCACAGATACGCAGTATTTT. It translates to CATSETSGRTDTQYF.

The CDR3 sequence is CATSGRGSEETQYF. As DNA, the CDR3 is TGTGCCACCAGTGGACGCGGCTCAGAAGAGACCCAGTACTTC. The rearrangement links TRBV24-1 to TRBJ2-5; D is unclear. The V end lost 5 bases, the J end lost 3 bases, and 12 bases lay between the germline ends. CDR1 and CDR2 from the germline V gene are KGHDR and SFDVKD. The CDR3 has 14 residues.

CDR3: CASSAAGVDTQYF. The CDR3 bases are TGTGCCAGCAGCGCTGCGGGGGTGGATACGCAGTATTTT. The chain is built from TRBV9 and TRBJ2-3; 7 bases match TRBD2. V gave up 3 bases and J gave up 6 bases; unmatched junction bases: 4. The CDR3 runs to 13 residues. Germline CDR1 is SGDLS and CDR2 is YYNGEE.

This clone has only a few counts. The J gene is TRBJ1-2, the V gene TRBV12-3 or TRBV12-4, with D possibly being TRBD1 (5 bases). V gave up 7 bases and J gave up 6 bases, with 15 bases separating them. The CDR3 is made up of 13 amino acids. CDR3 region: CASTYRPSDGYTF. The CDR3 coding sequence is TGTGCCAGCACCTACAGGCCCTCAGATGGCTACACCTTC.

This CDR3 is CASKQGFANTEAFF. The CDR3 bases are TGTGCCAGCAAGCAGGGTTTCGCGAACACTGAAGCTTTCTTT. The V call is TRBV6-5, the J call TRBJ1-1, with D perhaps matching TRBD1 (5 bases). The CDR3 is 14 amino acids. From germline, CDR1 is MNHEY and CDR2 SVGAGI. Trimming left V 7 bases short and J 1 base short, with 13 bases between.